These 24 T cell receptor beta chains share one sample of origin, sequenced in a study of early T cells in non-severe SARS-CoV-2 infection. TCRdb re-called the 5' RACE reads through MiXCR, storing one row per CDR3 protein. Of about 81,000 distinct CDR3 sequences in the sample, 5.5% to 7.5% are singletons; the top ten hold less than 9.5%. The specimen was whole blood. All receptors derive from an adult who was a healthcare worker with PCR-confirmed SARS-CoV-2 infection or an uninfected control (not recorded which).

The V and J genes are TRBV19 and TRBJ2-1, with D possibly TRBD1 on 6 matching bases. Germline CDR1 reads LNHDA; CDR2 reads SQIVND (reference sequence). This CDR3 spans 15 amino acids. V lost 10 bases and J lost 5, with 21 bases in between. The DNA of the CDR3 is TGTGCCACTTTGACGACAGGTGCGCTTGACAATGAGCAGTTCTTC. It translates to CATLTTGALDNEQFF. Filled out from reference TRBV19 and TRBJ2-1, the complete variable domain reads DGGITQSPKYLFRKEGQNVTLSCEQNLNHDAMYWYRQDPGQGLRLIYYSQIVNDFQKGDIAEGYSVSREKKESFPLTVTSAQKNPTAFYLCATLTTGALDNEQFFGPGTRLTVL.

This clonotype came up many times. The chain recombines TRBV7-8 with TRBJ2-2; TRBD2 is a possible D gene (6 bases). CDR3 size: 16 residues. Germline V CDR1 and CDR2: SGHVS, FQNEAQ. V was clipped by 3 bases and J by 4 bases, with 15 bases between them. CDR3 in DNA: TGTGCCAGCAGCTTGAGCGGAGGGGCCTCCACCGGGGAGCTGTTTTTT. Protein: CASSLSGGASTGELFF.

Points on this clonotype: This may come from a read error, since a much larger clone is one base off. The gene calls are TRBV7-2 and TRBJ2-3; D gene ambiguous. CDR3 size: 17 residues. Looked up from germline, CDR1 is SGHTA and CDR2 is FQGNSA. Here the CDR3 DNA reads TGTGTCAGCAGCTTAGGGTCCGCCTCGAGTTCCACAGATACGCAGTATTTT. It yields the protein CVSSLGSASSSTDTQYF.

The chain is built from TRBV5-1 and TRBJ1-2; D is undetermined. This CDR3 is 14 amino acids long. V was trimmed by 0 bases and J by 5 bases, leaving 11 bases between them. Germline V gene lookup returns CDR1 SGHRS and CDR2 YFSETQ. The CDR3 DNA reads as TGCGCCAGCAGCTTGGTTGGGGATGGATATGGCTACACCTTC. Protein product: CASSLVGDGYGYTF.

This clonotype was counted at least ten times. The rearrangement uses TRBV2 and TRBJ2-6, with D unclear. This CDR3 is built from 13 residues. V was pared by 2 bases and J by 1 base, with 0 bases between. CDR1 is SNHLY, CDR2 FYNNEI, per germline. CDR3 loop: CASSESGANVLTF. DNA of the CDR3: TGTGCCAGCAGTGAATCTGGGGCCAACGTCCTGACTTTC. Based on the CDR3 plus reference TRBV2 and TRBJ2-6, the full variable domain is EPEVTQTPSHQVTQMGQEVILRCVPISNHLYFYWYRQILGQKVEFLVSFYNNEISEKSEIFDDQFSVERPDGSNFTLKIRSTKLEDSAMYFCASSESGANVLTFGAGSRLTVL.

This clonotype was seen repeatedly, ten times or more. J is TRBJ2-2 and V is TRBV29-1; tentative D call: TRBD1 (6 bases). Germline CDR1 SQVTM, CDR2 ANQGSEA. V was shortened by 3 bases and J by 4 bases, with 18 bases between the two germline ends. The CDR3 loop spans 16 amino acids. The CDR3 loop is CSVESDDRIGTGELFF. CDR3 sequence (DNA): TGCAGCGTTGAGTCAGACGACAGGATAGGCACCGGGGAGCTGTTTTTT.

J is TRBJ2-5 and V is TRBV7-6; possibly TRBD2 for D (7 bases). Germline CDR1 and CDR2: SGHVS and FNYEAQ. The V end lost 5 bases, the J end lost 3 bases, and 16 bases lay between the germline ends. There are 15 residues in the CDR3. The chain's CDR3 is CASSQGGAWEETQYF. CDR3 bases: TGTGCCAGCAGCCAAGGGGGGGCCTGGGAAGAGACCCAGTACTTC.

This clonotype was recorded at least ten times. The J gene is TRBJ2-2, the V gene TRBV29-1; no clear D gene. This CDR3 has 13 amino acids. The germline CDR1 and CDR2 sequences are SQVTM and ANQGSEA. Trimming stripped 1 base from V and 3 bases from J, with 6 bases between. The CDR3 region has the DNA TGCAGCGTTGAAGGTTTTGACACCGGGGAGCTGTTTTTT. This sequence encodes CSVEGFDTGELFF.

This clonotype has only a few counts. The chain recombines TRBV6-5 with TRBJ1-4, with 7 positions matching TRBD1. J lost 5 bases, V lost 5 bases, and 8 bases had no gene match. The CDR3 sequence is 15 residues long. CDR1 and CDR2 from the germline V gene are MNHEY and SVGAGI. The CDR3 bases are TGTGCCAGCAGTCAGAACAGGGGTTCAAATGAAAAACTGTTTTTT. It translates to CASSQNRGSNEKLFF.

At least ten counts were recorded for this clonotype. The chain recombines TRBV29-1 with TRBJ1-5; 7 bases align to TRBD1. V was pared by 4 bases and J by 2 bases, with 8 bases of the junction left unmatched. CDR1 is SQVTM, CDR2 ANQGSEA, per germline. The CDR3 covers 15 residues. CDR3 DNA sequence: TGCAGCGTTGCCCTTCGGACAGGCGGCAATCAGCCCCAGCATTTT. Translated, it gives CSVALRTGGNQPQHF.

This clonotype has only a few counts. In DNA, the CDR3 is TGTGCCAGCAGTCCAAGCTTAGCTAACTATGGCTACACCTTC. Translating it yields CASSPSLANYGYTF. This chain uses TRBV6-5 with TRBJ1-2, with D unresolved. The germline V and J ends were trimmed by 5 bases and 0 bases, with 10 bases remaining between them. The CDR3 has 14 amino acids. Germline V gene lookup returns CDR1 MNHEY and CDR2 SVGAGI.

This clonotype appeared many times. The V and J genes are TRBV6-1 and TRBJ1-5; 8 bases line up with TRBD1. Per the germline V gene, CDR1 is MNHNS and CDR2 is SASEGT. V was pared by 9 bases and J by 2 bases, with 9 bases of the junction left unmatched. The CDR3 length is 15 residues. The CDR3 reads CASKDRGSGNQPQHF. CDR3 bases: TGTGCCAGTAAAGACAGGGGTAGTGGCAATCAGCCCCAGCATTTT.

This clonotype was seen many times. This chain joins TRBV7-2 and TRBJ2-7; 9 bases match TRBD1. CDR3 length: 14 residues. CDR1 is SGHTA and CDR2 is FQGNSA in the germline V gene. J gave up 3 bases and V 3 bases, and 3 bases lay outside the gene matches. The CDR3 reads CASSLGTGNYEQYF. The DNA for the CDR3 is TGTGCCAGCAGCTTGGGGACAGGGAACTACGAGCAGTACTTC.

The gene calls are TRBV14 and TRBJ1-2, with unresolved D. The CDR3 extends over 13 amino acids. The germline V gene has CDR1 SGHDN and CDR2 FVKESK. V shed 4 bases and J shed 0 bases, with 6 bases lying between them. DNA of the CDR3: TGTGCCAGCAGCCTGAGTTCTAACTATGGCTACACCTTC. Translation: CASSLSSNYGYTF.

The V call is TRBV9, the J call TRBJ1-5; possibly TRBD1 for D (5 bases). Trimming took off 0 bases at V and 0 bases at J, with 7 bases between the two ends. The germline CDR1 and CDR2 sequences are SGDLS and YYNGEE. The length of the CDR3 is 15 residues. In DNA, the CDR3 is TGTGCCAGCAGCGTAGAGGGGAATAGCAATCAGCCCCAGCATTTT. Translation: CASSVEGNSNQPQHF.

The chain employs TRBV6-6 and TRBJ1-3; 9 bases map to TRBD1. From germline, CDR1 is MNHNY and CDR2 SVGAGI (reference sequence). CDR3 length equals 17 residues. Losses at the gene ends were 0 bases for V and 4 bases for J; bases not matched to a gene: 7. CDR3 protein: CASSYSAGTGSGNTIYF. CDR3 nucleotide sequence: TGTGCCAGCAGTTACTCCGCCGGGACAGGGTCCGGAAACACCATATATTTT.

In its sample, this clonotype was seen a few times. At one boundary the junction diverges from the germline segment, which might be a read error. The CDR3 sequence is CASRQGQANTEVFF. CDR3 bases: TGTGCCAGCAGACAGGGACAGGCGAACACTGAAGTTTTCTTT. V and J are TRBV28 and TRBJ1-1; 8 positions match TRBD1. The CDR3 contains 14 residues. The germline gives CDR1 MDHEN, CDR2 SYDVKM.

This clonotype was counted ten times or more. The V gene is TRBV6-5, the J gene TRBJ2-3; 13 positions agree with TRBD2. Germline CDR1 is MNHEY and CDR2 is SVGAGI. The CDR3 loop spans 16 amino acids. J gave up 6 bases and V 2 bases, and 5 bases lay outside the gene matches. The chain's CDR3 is CASSYGSLAGGDTQYF. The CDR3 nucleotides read TGTGCCAGCAGTTACGGCTCACTAGCGGGAGGGGATACGCAGTATTTT.

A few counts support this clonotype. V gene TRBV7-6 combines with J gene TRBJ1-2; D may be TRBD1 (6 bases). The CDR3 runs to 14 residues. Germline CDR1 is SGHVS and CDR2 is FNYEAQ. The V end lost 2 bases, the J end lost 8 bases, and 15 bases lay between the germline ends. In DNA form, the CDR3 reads TGTGCCAGCAGCTTATCACCAGGGGTGCTCGGCTACACCTTC. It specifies CASSLSPGVLGYTF.

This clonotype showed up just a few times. The CDR3 loop reads CASTRDGPPYEQYF. Written as DNA, the CDR3 is TGTGCCAGCACCCGGGATGGCCCCCCCTACGAGCAGTACTTC. V usage is TRBV28 and J usage is TRBJ2-7, with D maybe TRBD2 (5 bases). The CDR3 loop spans 14 amino acids. The ends were cut back, 7 bases at V and 2 bases at J, with 15 bases in the middle. Germline values: CDR1 MDHEN, CDR2 SYDVKM.

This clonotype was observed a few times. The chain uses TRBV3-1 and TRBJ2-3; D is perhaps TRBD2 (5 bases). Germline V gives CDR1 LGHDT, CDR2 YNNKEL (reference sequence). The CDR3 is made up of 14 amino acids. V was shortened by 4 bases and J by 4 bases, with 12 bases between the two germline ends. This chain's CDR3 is CASSPGGWADTQYF. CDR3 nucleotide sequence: TGTGCCAGCAGCCCAGGAGGTTGGGCAGATACGCAGTATTTT.

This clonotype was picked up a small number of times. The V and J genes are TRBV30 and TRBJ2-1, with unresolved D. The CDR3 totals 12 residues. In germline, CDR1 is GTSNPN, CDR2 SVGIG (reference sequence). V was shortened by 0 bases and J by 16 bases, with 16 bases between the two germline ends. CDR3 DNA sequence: TGTGCCTGGAGTGTCGGGTTTTCCGCCGTCTTCTTC. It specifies CAWSVGFSAVFF.

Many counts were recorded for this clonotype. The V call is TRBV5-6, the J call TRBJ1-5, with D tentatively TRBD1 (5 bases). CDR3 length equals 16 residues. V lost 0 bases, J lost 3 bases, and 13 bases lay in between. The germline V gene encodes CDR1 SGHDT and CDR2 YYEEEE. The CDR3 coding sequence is TGTGCCAGCAGCTTGGGCGGCGGGGGATCCAATCAGCCCCAGCATTTT. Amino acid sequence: CASSLGGGGSNQPQHF. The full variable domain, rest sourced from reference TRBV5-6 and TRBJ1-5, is DAGVTQSPTHLIKTRGQQVTLRCSPKSGHDTVSWYQQALGQGPQFIFQYYEEEERQRGNFPDRFSGHQFPNYSSELNVNALLLGDSALYLCASSLGGGGSNQPQHFGDGTRLSIL.

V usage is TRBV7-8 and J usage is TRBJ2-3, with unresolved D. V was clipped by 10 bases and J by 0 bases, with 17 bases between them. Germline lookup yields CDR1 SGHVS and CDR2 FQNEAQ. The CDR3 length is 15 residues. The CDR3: CAIRRTELSTDTQYF. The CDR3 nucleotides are TGTGCCATCCGCCGGACGGAACTCAGCACAGATACGCAGTATTTT. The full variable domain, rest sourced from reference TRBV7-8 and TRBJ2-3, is GAGVSQSPRYKVAKRGQDVALRCDPISGHVSLFWYQQALGQGPEFLTYFQNEAQLDKSGLPSDRFFAERPEGSVSTLKIQRTQQEDSAVYLCAIRRTELSTDTQYFGPGTRLTVL.